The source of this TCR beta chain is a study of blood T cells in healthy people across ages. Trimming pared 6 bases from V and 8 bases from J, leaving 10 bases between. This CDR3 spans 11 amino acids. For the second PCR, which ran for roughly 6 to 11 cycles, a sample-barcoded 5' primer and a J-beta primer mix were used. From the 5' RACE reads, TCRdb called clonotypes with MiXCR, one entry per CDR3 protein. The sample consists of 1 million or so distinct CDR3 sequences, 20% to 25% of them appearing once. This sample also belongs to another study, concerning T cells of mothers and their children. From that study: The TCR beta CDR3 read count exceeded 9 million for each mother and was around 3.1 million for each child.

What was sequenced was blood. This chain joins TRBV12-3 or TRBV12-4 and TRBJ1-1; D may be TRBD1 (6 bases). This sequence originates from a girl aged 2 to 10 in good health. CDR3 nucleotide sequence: TGTGCCAGCAGGAGGGGGGGGGAAGCTTTCTTT. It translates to CASRRGGEAFF.